The T cell receptor (beta chain) under discussion was sequenced for a study of T-cell memory formation after mild COVID-19. On the study more broadly: TCR clusters were mostly donor specific. Study-level points and caveats: CD4+ contracting clones lay mainly in CM and EM, CD8+ ones in EMRA.

To note about this clonotype: The antigen remains unidentified.

From the 5' RACE reads, TCRdb called clonotypes with MiXCR, one entry per CDR3 protein. The sample includes 400,000 or so distinct CDR3 sequences, around 18% of them seen just once. The germline V gene encodes CDR1 SGHVS and CDR2 FNYEAQ. The CDR3 consists of 14 residues. Trimming took 4 bases from V and 2 from J, leaving 12 bases between them. The sequence derives from an adult woman who had mild COVID-19 (a few samples of this study predate the infection). Cell type and time point are not known. The sample comprised PBMCs or a T cell subset sorted from them (not recorded which). The V and J genes are TRBV7-6 and TRBJ2-7, with a weak D call TRBD1 (6 bases). The CDR3 coding sequence is TGTGCCAGCAGCTCATCAGGGGCCACCTACGAGCAGTACTTC. It yields the protein CASSSSGATYEQYF. Looking up the rest from reference TRBV7-6 and TRBJ2-7 gives the full variable domain: GAGVSQSPRYKVTKRGQDVALRCDPISGHVSLYWYRQALGQGPEFLTYFNYEAQQDKSGLPNDRFSAERPEGSISTLTIQRTEQRDSAMYRCASSSSGATYEQYFGPGTRLTVT.